What follows is one T cell receptor (beta chain) and its context. These data belong to a study of blood T cell repertoires in COVID-19. In the original workflow: Reference gene primer amplification yielded estimated nucleated cell counts. Produced via immunoSEQ multiplex PCR; TCRdb's table is partial and in-frame only. Clonal size and the V and J genes are those of that table, whereas D and trimming came from the DNA. Of 84,000 or so clones detected, 79% appear once; the ten largest clones hold approximately 11%. J was trimmed by 1 base and V by 1 base; bases with no gene match: 4. The CDR3 contains 16 residues. The V gene's germline CDR1 is MDHEN and CDR2 SYDVKM.

Specimen: peripheral blood. The TCR originated in a man between 65 and 85 years old with acute or convalescent COVID-19. This chain connects TRBV28 to TRBJ2-5; TRBD2 aligns across 9 bases. CDR3 loop: CASSLLSSGVQETQYF. In nucleotides, the CDR3 is TGTGCCAGCAGTTTATTATCTAGCGGGGTCCAAGAGACCCAGTACTTC. The full variable domain, in which reference TRBV28 and TRBJ2-5 provide the parts outside the CDR3, is DVKVTQSSRYLVKRTGEKVFLECVQDMDHENMFWYRQDPGLGLRLIYFSYDVKMKEKGDIPEGYSVSREKKERFSLILESASTNQTSMYLCASSLLSSGVQETQYFGPGTRLLVL.